This T cell receptor beta chain was documented in a study of cytomegalovirus exposure and HLA in healthy donors. Study-wide background: HLA-typed donors were the source of about 81 million unique TCRs held in an early data release. General observations from the study: A later analysis found TCR association rates differed by HLA locus, highest for DRB1 and lowest for HLA-C. Donor immune exposure was known only as CMV serostatus.

Primers included in the PCR were 60 Vbeta and 13 Jbeta primers. The data were produced by immunoSEQ multiplex PCR, yet TCRdb's version contains in-frame clones alone and is incomplete. The data show some 150,000 clones, about four fifths seen once. CDR1 and CDR2 (germline): SGHNT, YYREEE (reference sequence). Trimming removed 3 bases from V and 12 bases from J; junction bases left unmatched: 7. The CDR3 is made up of 13 amino acids. To note about this clone: Its cognate antigen is unknown.

Sequencing was carried out using PBMCs. The sequence was collected from a man in his forties or fifties in good health and CMV-seropositive. The rearrangement joins TRBV5-4 to TRBJ2-1; 9 nucleotides align to TRBD2. In nucleotides, the CDR3 is TGTGCCAGCAGCTCGCGTGCTAGCGGGGTGCAGTTCTTC. This codes for CASSSRASGVQFF.